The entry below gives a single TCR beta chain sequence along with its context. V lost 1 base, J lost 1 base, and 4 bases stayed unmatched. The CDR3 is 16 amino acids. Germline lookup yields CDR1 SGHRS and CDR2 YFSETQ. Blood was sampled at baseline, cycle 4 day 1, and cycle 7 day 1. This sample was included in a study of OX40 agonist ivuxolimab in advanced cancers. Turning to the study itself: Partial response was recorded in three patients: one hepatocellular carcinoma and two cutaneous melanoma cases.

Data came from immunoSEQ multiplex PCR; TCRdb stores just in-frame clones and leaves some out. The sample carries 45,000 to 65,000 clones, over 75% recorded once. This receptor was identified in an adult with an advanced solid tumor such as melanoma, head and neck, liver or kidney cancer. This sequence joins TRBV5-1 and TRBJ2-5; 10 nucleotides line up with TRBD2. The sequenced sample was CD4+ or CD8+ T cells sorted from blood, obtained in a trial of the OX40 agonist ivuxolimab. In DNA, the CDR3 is TGCGCCAGCAGCTTGATAGCGGGGGGCCCCCAAGAGACCCAGTACTTC. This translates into CASSLIAGGPQETQYF.